This TCR beta chain was captured by sequencing in a study of cytomegalovirus exposure and HLA in healthy donors. General observations from the study: In all likelihood, a cluster of highly shared sequence variants was a sequencing artifact. In a later analysis, the majority of CMV-associated beta chains seemingly showed HLA restriction. A later analysis by the authors found several of the most significant clusters apparently linked to common viral pathogens.

PCR amplification relied on 60 Vbeta primers (plus 13 Jbeta primers). The protocol was immunoSEQ multiplex PCR, while the TCRdb copy is restricted to in-frame clones and leaves out a portion. The table lists more than 150,000 clones, just over 75% of them singletons. As for this clone: As yet, its antigen is unknown.

Sequencing used PBMCs. The TCR sequence derives from a man between 18 and 35 years old in good health and CMV-seronegative.

In DNA form, the CDR3 reads TGTGCCAGCAGCCCCGGCTACGGGGGGTCCTACAATGAGCAGTTCTTC. This gives the protein CASSPGYGGSYNEQFF. The chain carries TRBV9 and TRBJ2-1, with 7 nucleotides matching TRBD2. This CDR3 comprises 16 residues. V lost 4 bases and J lost 1; bases outside the gene matches: 8. Germline-derived CDR1 and CDR2 are SGDLS and YYNGEE.